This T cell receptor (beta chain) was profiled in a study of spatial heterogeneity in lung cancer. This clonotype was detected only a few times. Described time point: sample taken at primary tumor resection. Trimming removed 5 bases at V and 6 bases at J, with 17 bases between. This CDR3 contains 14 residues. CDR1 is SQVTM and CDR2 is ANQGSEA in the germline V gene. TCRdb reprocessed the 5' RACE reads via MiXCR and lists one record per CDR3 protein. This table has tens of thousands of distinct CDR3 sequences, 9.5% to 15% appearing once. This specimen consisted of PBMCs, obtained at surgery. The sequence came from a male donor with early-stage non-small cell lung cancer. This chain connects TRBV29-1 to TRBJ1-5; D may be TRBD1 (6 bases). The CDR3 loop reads CSVTLGGAAQPQHF. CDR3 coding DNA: TGCAGCGTTACCTTGGGGGGCGCAGCTCAGCCCCAGCATTTT.